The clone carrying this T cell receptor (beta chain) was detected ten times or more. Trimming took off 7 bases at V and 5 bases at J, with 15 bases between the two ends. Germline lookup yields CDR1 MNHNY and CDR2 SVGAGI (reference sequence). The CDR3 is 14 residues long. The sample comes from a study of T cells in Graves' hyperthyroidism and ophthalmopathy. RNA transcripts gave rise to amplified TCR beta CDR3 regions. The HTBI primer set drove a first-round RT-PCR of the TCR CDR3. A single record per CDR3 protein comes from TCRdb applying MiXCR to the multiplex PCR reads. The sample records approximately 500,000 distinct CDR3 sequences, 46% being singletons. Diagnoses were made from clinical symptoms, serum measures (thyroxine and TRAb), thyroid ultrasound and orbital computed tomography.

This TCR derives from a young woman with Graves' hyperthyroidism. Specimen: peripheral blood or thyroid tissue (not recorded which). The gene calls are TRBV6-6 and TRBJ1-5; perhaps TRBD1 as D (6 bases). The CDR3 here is CASISGHLDQPQHF. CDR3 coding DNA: TGTGCCAGCATCTCGGGACACCTTGATCAGCCCCAGCATTTT.